These 13 T cell receptor beta chains came from one sample sequenced in a study of T cells in Graves' hyperthyroidism and ophthalmopathy (dated by TCRdb to between 2018 and 2021). Libraries were constructed by multiplex PCR. For sequencing, an Illumina HiSeq 2000 was employed. The TCR beta CDR3 regions were amplified from the RNA transcripts. The first round of RT-PCR for the TCR CDR3 was performed with the HTBI primer set and the Qiagen OneStep RT-PCR kit. TCRdb reworked the public reads: Q25 trimming with fastp, MiXCR clone assembly, productive beta chains retained. Records with the same CDR3 protein are collapsed into one entry carrying the most frequent genes and DNA. This sample holds around 580,000 distinct CDR3 sequences; approximately 15% were observed only once. About 20% of the sample belongs to the ten largest clones. The sequenced material came from blood. Every receptor here comes from a woman between 18 and 29 years old with Graves' hyperthyroidism.

This clonotype was counted between two and nine times. The chain employs TRBV19 and TRBJ1-1; perhaps TRBD1 as D (6 bases). Per germline, CDR1 LNHDA and CDR2 SQIVND (reference sequence). The CDR3 totals 15 residues. Between the trimmed V and J ends, which lost 5 bases and 0 bases, there was a span of 13 bases. The CDR3 spells CASSRVGQLNTEAFF. In DNA, the CDR3 is TGTGCCAGTAGTCGGGTGGGACAATTGAACACTGAAGCTTTCTTT.

This clonotype occurred many times. The rearrangement joins TRBV2 to TRBJ1-4, with a weak D call TRBD1 (6 bases). The V gene's germline CDR1 is SNHLY and CDR2 FYNNEI. V shed 5 bases and J shed 4 bases, with 11 bases lying between them. The CDR3 is made up of 14 amino acids. CDR3 nucleotides: TGTGCCAGCAGTCCGACAGGATATAATGAAAAACTGTTTTTT. Protein sequence: CASSPTGYNEKLFF.

This clonotype was counted a few times. CDR3 bases: TGTGCCAGCAGTCCTAGACAGTCGAGCTCCTATAATTCACCCCTCCACTTT. Encoded protein: CASSPRQSSSYNSPLHF. The rearrangement links TRBV12-3 or TRBV12-4 to TRBJ1-6, with D possibly TRBD1 on 5 matching bases. Trimming removed 5 bases at V and 0 bases at J, with 14 bases between. This CDR3 comprises 17 residues.

This clonotype was seen a few times. The chain recombines TRBV29-1 with TRBJ2-1; TRBD2 agrees at 8 bases. Losses at the gene ends were 7 bases for V and 9 bases for J; bases not matched to a gene: 8. CDR1 and CDR2 from the germline V gene are SQVTM and ANQGSEA. This CDR3 is 12 amino acids long. CDR3: CSGARGGSEQFF. CDR3 nucleotide sequence: TGCAGCGGAGCACGGGGGGGTAGTGAGCAGTTCTTC.

The rearrangement uses TRBV20-1 and TRBJ1-1, with 9 bases fitting TRBD1. CDR3 length: 16 residues. V lost 5 bases, J lost 1 base, and 11 bases stayed unmatched. Germline CDR1 and CDR2: DFQATT and SNEGSKA (reference sequence). The CDR3 loop is CSALGTGLTSNTEAFF. The CDR3 coding sequence is TGCAGTGCTTTGGGGACAGGGTTAACCTCGAACACTGAAGCTTTCTTT.

This clonotype was counted many times. The chain has TRBV10-3 and TRBJ2-5, with 7 bases matching TRBD1. V gave up 6 bases and J gave up 3 bases; unmatched junction bases: 10. CDR3 length: 15 residues. Per germline, CDR1 ENHRY and CDR2 SYGVKD. CDR3 amino acids: CAISMDRSEEETQYF. The CDR3 coding sequence is TGTGCCATCAGCATGGACAGGTCGGAGGAAGAGACCCAGTACTTC.

This clonotype occurred a few times. V gene TRBV12-3 or TRBV12-4 combines with J gene TRBJ2-1; 7 bases agree with TRBD2. The J segment lost 9 bases and the V segment lost 1 base, leaving 18 bases of the junction unmatched. This CDR3 spans 18 amino acids. CDR3 sequence reads: CASSLGWGAGDSAGEQFF. The CDR3 nucleotides read TGTGCCAGCAGTTTAGGCTGGGGCGCGGGAGATTCGGCGGGTGAGCAGTTCTTC.

The chain uses TRBV11-2 and TRBJ2-5; TRBD2 aligns across 16 bases. The CDR3 contains 18 residues. With V trimmed by 1 base and J by 5 bases, 7 bases remained unmatched. CDR1 SGHAT and CDR2 FQNNGV come from the germline V gene. CDR3 in DNA: TGTGCCAGCAGCTTAGTTGGGACTAGCGGGGGGGCCGTCGAGACCCAGTACTTC. Amino acids: CASSLVGTSGGAVETQYF.

Ten or more counts support this clonotype. The chain joins TRBV28 to TRBJ2-7; D uncertain. The CDR3 runs to 13 residues. CDR1 and CDR2 (germline): MDHEN, SYDVKM. The V gene lost 3 bases and the J gene lost 0 bases, with 6 bases spanning the gap. The CDR3 DNA reads as TGTGCCAGCAGTTTGACACCCTCCTACGAGCAGTACTTC. Encoded protein: CASSLTPSYEQYF.

The rearrangement uses TRBV27 and TRBJ1-6; D may be TRBD1 (6 bases). The germline V and J ends were trimmed by 1 base and 8 bases, with 12 bases remaining between them. Germline assignment: CDR1 MNHEY and CDR2 SMNVEV (reference sequence). CDR3 length: 15 residues. The CDR3 region is CASSLWARGDSPLHF. The CDR3 region has the DNA TGTGCCAGCAGTTTATGGGCAAGGGGGGATTCACCCCTCCACTTT.

This rearrangement joins TRBV29-1 to TRBJ1-1; TRBD1 matches at 10 bases. The V segment lost 1 base and the J segment 5 bases; nucleotides outside the gene matches: 4. This CDR3 region has 14 residues. From germline, CDR1 is SQVTM and CDR2 ANQGSEA. In DNA, the CDR3 is TGCAGCGTTGAAGGACAGGGGGCGCGGACTGAAGCTTTCTTT. It specifies CSVEGQGARTEAFF.

The V and J genes are TRBV27 and TRBJ2-5, with D unclear. Germline loops: CDR1 MNHEY, CDR2 SMNVEV (reference sequence). Trimming removed 5 bases from V and 7 bases from J, with 17 bases in between. The CDR3 runs to 14 residues. The CDR3 here is CASSIKSSRGTQYF. The CDR3 coding sequence is TGTGCCAGCAGTATCAAATCAAGCAGAGGGACCCAGTACTTC.

A few counts support this clonotype. This chain links TRBV7-6 with TRBJ2-5; maybe TRBD2 (6 bases). Germline V gene lookup returns CDR1 SGHVS and CDR2 FNYEAQ. V was shortened by 3 bases and J by 4 bases, with 15 bases between the two germline ends. The CDR3 is made up of 15 amino acids. The CDR3 here is CASSLRPLAPETQYF. The CDR3 nucleotides read TGTGCCAGCAGCTTGCGACCACTAGCTCCAGAGACCCAGTACTTC.